This T cell receptor beta chain was sequenced for a study of T cells after yellow fever vaccination (dated by TCRdb to between 2018 and 2021). With respect to the entire study: The SMART-Seq v4 Ultra Low Input RNA kit was used to prepare libraries from fractions with low cell numbers. To follow T-cell clones before and after both primary and booster YFV17D yellow fever vaccination, bulk TCR alpha and beta repertoires underwent longitudinal sequencing. Two healthy male donors made up the cohort, one aged 18 to 29 years and the other aged 30 to 40 years. Blood was collected at multiple timepoints before and after primary and secondary immunization, and bulk PBMC replicates and cell subsets were isolated. What the work shows at the level of the full study, not this receptor alone: After the booster, most clones that had expanded after primary vaccination were detected again (over 95% of CD4 and 70% to 90% of CD8), suggesting broad maintenance of memory. Because the study included only two donors, the extent to which the findings can be generalized is limited. Computational filtering was required because FACS-sorted repertoires could contain abundant contaminating clonotypes from the bulk population. A small share of clonotypes was detected in both CD4 and CD8 compartments, with the overlap likely arising from convergent recombination. The secondary T-cell response was weaker than the primary response but faster, peaking on day 5 instead of day 15.

Comments on this clonotype: No antigen is known for it. Base qualities are missing; no much larger clone stands one base away.

Trimming takes 2 bases from V and 3 bases from J, and the germline ends sit 11 bases apart. Sequences SGHRS (CDR1) and YFSETQ (CDR2) are obtained from the germline V gene. Reading from cysteine to phenylalanine, the CDR3 counts 14 amino acids. The sequence is cut down to CDR3 DNA, 42 bases in frame from base 1. Sequencer: Illumina NovaSeq 6000. Synthesis of TCR cDNA relied on 5'RACE template switching, a step that introduced a universal primer site along with unique molecular identifiers. Priming for cDNA synthesis came from both the TCR alpha and TCR beta constant segments. Library amplification involved two PCR steps, and the second step added sample barcodes and sequencing adapters. Libraries were sequenced on Illumina HiSeq 2500 (2x100 bp) or NovaSeq (2x150 bp). The source study handled its data this way. MIGEC was used to demultiplex reads and collapse the reads into UMI consensus sequences, and MiXCR was used for V(D)J alignment. Using edgeR on replicate PBMC samples, clonotypes were called vaccine-responding if FDR was below 0.01 and the log2 fold change was above 5 up to day 15. Each bulk clonotype was labeled CD4 or CD8 based on which sequenced repertoire, CD4 or CD8, contained the clonotype at higher abundance. The raw public data were reprocessed by TCRdb itself: fastp quality trimming at Q25, MiXCR clonotype calling, in-frame beta chains only. Rows matching on CDR3 protein sequence are summarized as one entry with the most common DNA and genes. The authors' filters were not applied to this entry. The sample includes 250,000 to 400,000 distinct CDR3 sequences, with roughly 3.9% observed a single time. 20% to 25% of the sample goes to the ten largest clones.

The sample's treatment or condition, from its label and the paper: live attenuated yellow fever vaccine strain. At every blood-draw timepoint, two biological replicates of bulk PBMCs were collected. PBMCs were isolated from peripheral blood using a standard Ficoll-Paque protocol. TriZol was used to extract RNA from bulk PBMCs, CD4 and CD8 fractions, and dextramer-positive and dextramer-negative fractions. The sequences come from PBMCs, collected 5 days after the yellow fever booster vaccination. The chain links TRBV5-1 with TRBJ1-1; too little of a D gene remains to name it. The receptor comes from a man aged 18 to 35 who received the YFV17D yellow fever vaccine. CDR3 region: CASSFGPGDTEAFF. Read as DNA, the sequence is TGCGCCAGCAGCTTCGGCCCTGGGGACACTGAAGCTTTCTTT.